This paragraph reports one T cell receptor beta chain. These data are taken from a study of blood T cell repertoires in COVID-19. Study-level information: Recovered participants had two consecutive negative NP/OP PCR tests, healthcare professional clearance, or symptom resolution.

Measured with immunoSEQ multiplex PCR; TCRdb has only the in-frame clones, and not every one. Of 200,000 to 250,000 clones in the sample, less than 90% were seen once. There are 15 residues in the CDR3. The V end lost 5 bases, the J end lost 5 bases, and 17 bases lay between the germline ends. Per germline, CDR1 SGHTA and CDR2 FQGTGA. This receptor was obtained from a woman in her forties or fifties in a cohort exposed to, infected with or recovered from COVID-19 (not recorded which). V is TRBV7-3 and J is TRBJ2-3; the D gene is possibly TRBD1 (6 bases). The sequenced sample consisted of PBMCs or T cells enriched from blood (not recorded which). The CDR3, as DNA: TGTGCCAGCAGCCCGGGTGGGGGCCAAGGAGATACGCAGTATTTT. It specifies CASSPGGGQGDTQYF.